The rows below give T cell receptor beta chains drawn from one sample of a study of T cell responses to AZD1222 COVID-19 vaccine. Generated by immunoSEQ multiplex PCR, the TCRdb table keeps only in-frame clones and is missing some. The sample records about 81,000 clones, about 90% being singletons. Material: peripheral blood, obtained 28 days after the second AZD1222 dose. The receptors derive from an adult who received the AZD1222 COVID-19 vaccine. The conserved cysteine and the conserved F or W are not part of the CDR3 here. D genes are given only for firm matches.

d_call: -; v_call: TRBV7-9; cdr3_length: 13; cdr3_aa: ASSPGILATNEQF
d_call: -; v_call: TRBV15; cdr3_length: 13; cdr3_aa: ATSREGGYNEKLF
d_call: -; v_call: TRBV12-3/TRBV12-4; cdr3_length: 11; cdr3_aa: ASSSDSTYEQY
d_call: -; v_call: TRBV7-2; cdr3_length: 13; cdr3_aa: ASRSGLTSTDTQY
d_call: -; v_call: TRBV30; cdr3_length: 13; cdr3_aa: AWSVPSLSNYGYT
d_call: TRBD1; v_call: TRBV30; cdr3_length: 11; cdr3_aa: AWSIQGTREAF
d_call: -; v_call: TRBV6-5; cdr3_length: 10; cdr3_aa: ASRQGSVSGR
d_call: TRBD2; v_call: TRBV3-1/TRBV3-2; cdr3_length: 11; cdr3_aa: ASSQALLTSGY
d_call: -; v_call: TRBV2; cdr3_length: 15; cdr3_aa: ASSPQQGTSGANVLT
d_call: -; v_call: TRBV7-4; cdr3_length: 14; cdr3_aa: ASVGLLRSSYNEQF
d_call: -; v_call: TRBV7-7; cdr3_length: 11; cdr3_aa: ASSLEVGYEQY
d_call: -; v_call: TRBV15; cdr3_length: 13; cdr3_aa: ATSRDGATNEKLF